This TCR beta chain was found in a study of blood T cell repertoires in COVID-19. Unmatched junction bases numbered 8, after V lost 2 bases and J lost 6 bases. Germline V CDR1 and CDR2: SGHVS, FQNEAQ. The CDR3 covers 16 residues. The data were produced by immunoSEQ multiplex PCR, yet TCRdb's version contains in-frame clones alone and is incomplete. The sample includes 200,000 to 250,000 clones, approximately 84% seen only once; the top ten take about 0.93%. The chain has TRBV7-8 and TRBJ2-1, with 9 bases matching TRBD2. The specimen was peripheral blood. The TCR sequence derives from a man aged 35 to 55 with acute or convalescent COVID-19. CDR3 region: CASSLPPSGARNEQFF. CDR3 nucleotides: TGTGCCAGCAGCTTACCGCCTAGCGGGGCCCGCAATGAGCAGTTCTTC.